This T cell receptor beta chain derives from a study of early T cells in non-severe SARS-CoV-2 infection. About the research overall: Sequencing was performed on bulk RNA from unsorted whole blood, leaving chains unpaired. Study outcomes and limitations: There was a bias toward anti-spike CD8 responses in VDJdb matching, which missed private and CD4 specificities.

There are many counts of this clonotype. Antigen specificity is unknown. Germline CDR1 and CDR2: LNHDA and SQIVND (reference sequence). V was shortened by 3 bases and J by 8 bases, with 14 bases between the two germline ends. This CDR3 comprises 14 residues. The protocol attached unique molecular identifiers to individual cDNA molecules. TCRdb reprocessed the 5' RACE reads via MiXCR and lists one record per CDR3 protein. The sample holds some 63,000 distinct CDR3 sequences; 10% to 15% are singletons and the top ten take less than 6%. The clonotype comes from an adult who was a healthcare worker with PCR-confirmed SARS-CoV-2 infection or an uninfected control (not recorded which). The V gene is TRBV19, the J gene TRBJ2-1, with a tentative D call TRBD1 (6 bases). Input material: whole blood. In DNA, the CDR3 is TGTGCCAGTAGTATCAAGGGGGTGGGCGATGAGCAGTTCTTC. Protein sequence: CASSIKGVGDEQFF.